A selection of T cell receptor beta chains follows, all from one sample in a study of beta chain features in type 1 diabetes. Method: immunoSEQ multiplex PCR; TCRdb's copy keeps in-frame clones and lacks some. The data hold about 650,000 clones, with around an eighth observed a single time. Sequencing was performed on naive CD4+ T cells from blood. The receptor set was obtained from a man aged 25-45 years with type 1 diabetes. CDR3s include the opening cysteine and the closing phenylalanine or tryptophan. D genes are given only for firm matches. Only some rows state a clone size, as once, few, many or a class for expanded clones.

D: -; size: few; V: TRBV25-1; J: TRBJ1-4; DNA: TGTGCCAGCAGTGTTCGGGGGACCGAAAAACTGTTTTTT; CDR3: CASSVRGTEKLFF
D: -; size: few; V: TRBV5-1; J: TRBJ2-3; DNA: TGCGCCAGCAGCTTGGACTCCTACGCAGATACGCAGTATTTT; CDR3: CASSLDSYADTQYF
D: -; size: -; V: TRBV5-4; J: TRBJ1-4; DNA: TGTGCCAGCAGCTTATTCGGAGAAAAACTGTTTTTT; CDR3: CASSLFGEKLFF
D: -; size: -; V: TRBV4-3; J: TRBJ1-2; DNA: TGCGCCAGCAGCCAAGAACCGGGGACTAACTATGGCTACACCTTC; CDR3: CASSQEPGTNYGYTF
D: -; size: -; V: TRBV11-2; J: TRBJ2-1; DNA: TGTGCCAGCACGGAGTTGTCTCAGCCCTACAATGAGCAGTTCTTC; CDR3: CASTELSQPYNEQFF
D: TRBD1; size: few; V: TRBV2; J: TRBJ1-4; DNA: TGTGCCAGCAGTGCGCGACAGGGGAATGAAAAACTGTTTTTT; CDR3: CASSARQGNEKLFF
D: -; size: few; V: TRBV6-5; J: TRBJ1-6; DNA: TGTGCCAGCAGGCTGGGGGGGAAAGTTCCTTCACCCCTCCACTTT; CDR3: CASRLGGKVPSPLHF
D: -; size: -; V: TRBV18; J: TRBJ2-7; DNA: TGTGCCAGCTCACTTCCTAACAGGGGCCGGAGGGACGAGCAGTACTTC; CDR3: CASSLPNRGRRDEQYF
D: TRBD1; size: -; V: TRBV5-1; J: TRBJ1-2; DNA: TGCGCCAGCAGCACCCCCCGCGGGACAGGGGGAAACTATGGCTACACCTTC; CDR3: CASSTPRGTGGNYGYTF
D: -; size: -; V: TRBV19; J: TRBJ1-5; DNA: TGTGCCAGTAGTATTCCGGGTCCCCCTCAGCCCCAGCATTTT; CDR3: CASSIPGPPQPQHF
D: -; size: few; V: TRBV7-6; J: TRBJ2-3; DNA: TGTGCCAGCAGCTTAGTTGGGAAGAGCACAGATACGCAGTATTTT; CDR3: CASSLVGKSTDTQYF
D: -; size: -; V: TRBV7-6; J: TRBJ2-5; DNA: TGTGCCAGCAGTTACCAAGAGACCCAGTACTTC; CDR3: CASSYQETQYF
D: TRBD2; size: few; V: TRBV9; J: TRBJ2-1; DNA: TGTGCCAGCAGCGCCCGGACTAGCGGGGGGGCTTCCTACAATGAGCAGTTCTTC; CDR3: CASSARTSGGASYNEQFF
D: -; size: few; V: TRBV10-3; J: TRBJ2-1; DNA: TGTGCCAGCGGATCATTAGGGCGGCGGGGTGAGCAGTTCTTC; CDR3: CASGSLGRRGEQFF
D: -; size: -; V: TRBV9; J: TRBJ2-1; DNA: TGTGCCAGCAGCGTAGCGGACAGCTCTGCCAATGAGCAGTTCTTC; CDR3: CASSVADSSANEQFF
D: -; size: few; V: TRBV19; J: TRBJ2-7; DNA: TGTGCCAGTAGCCGATCCACAGGTGGATCCTACGAGCAGTACTTC; CDR3: CASSRSTGGSYEQYF
D: TRBD2; size: -; V: TRBV7-8; J: TRBJ2-5; DNA: TGTGCCAGCAGCCAGGGACTAGTCCAAGAGACCCAGTACTTC; CDR3: CASSQGLVQETQYF
D: -; size: few; V: TRBV13; J: TRBJ2-5; DNA: TGTGCCAGCAGTCGAAGTAGGAGGGAGCAGTACTTC; CDR3: CASSRSRREQYF
D: -; size: few; V: TRBV19; J: TRBJ1-2; DNA: TGTGCCAGTAGTATAGAACAGACGTACTATGGCTACACCTTC; CDR3: CASSIEQTYYGYTF
D: -; size: -; V: TRBV7-2; J: TRBJ2-7; DNA: TGTGCCAGCAGCTTAGTGGCCCGCGAGCAGTACTTC; CDR3: CASSLVAREQYF
D: TRBD2; size: few; V: TRBV29-1; J: TRBJ2-5; DNA: TGCAGCGTTGATTTCTTTGCGCCCGGACTAGCGGGGCCGCCGCAAGAGACCCAGTACTTC; CDR3: CSVDFFAPGLAGPPQETQYF
D: -; size: few; V: TRBV7-9; J: TRBJ2-1; DNA: TGTGCCAGCACCATTGGGGCAGGGCCCTACAATGAGCAGTTCTTC; CDR3: CASTIGAGPYNEQFF
D: -; size: few; V: TRBV21-1; J: TRBJ1-5; DNA: TGTGCCAGAGGACTGGGGGGGCGGAATCAGCCCCAGCATTTT; CDR3: CARGLGGRNQPQHF
D: TRBD2; size: few; V: TRBV25-1; J: TRBJ2-1; DNA: TGTGCCAGCAGTAGCAGCGGGGGCCAGAATGAGCAGTTCTTC; CDR3: CASSSSGGQNEQFF
D: -; size: -; V: TRBV4-2; J: TRBJ2-5; DNA: TGTGCCAGCAGCCAAGATCCGAGGAGCCAAGAGACCCAGTACTTC; CDR3: CASSQDPRSQETQYF